This TCR beta chain was sequenced during a study of cytomegalovirus exposure and HLA in healthy donors. About the study: Roughly 80 million unique TCRs from HLA-typed donors made up an early data release. General study findings and limits: The study labeled around 160 TCR beta chains cytomegalovirus-associated. In a later analysis, V- and J-gene trimming of beta chains associated with a DCLRE1C missense variant, replicated independently. Equally common other TCR beta chains were less clonally expanded than HLA-associated ones, a later analysis found.

Germline values: CDR1 MDHEN, CDR2 SYDVKM. The CDR3 is 11 residues long. Losses at the gene ends were 6 bases for V and 7 bases for J; bases not matched to a gene: 3. Primers included in the PCR were 60 Vbeta and 13 Jbeta primers. TCRdb's copy holds only in-frame clones and misses some; the assay was immunoSEQ multiplex PCR. The sample holds approximately 200,000 clones, approximately 80% seen once. This clone was seen a handful of times. What it recognizes is unknown. Material: PBMCs. The TCR comes from a girl aged 10-17 years in good health and CMV-seronegative. The chain employs TRBV28 and TRBJ2-7; the match to TRBD2 covers 7 bases. CDR3 in DNA: TGTGCCAGCAGCCCGGGACTAGAGCAGTACTTC. Translating gives CASSPGLEQYF. Supplemented by reference TRBV28 and TRBJ2-7, the full variable domain reads DVKVTQSSRYLVKRTGEKVFLECVQDMDHENMFWYRQDPGLGLRLIYFSYDVKMKEKGDIPEGYSVSREKKERFSLILESASTNQTSMYLCASSPGLEQYFGPGTRLTVT.